This TCR beta chain was identified in a study of cytomegalovirus exposure and HLA in healthy donors. PCR amplification relied on 60 Vbeta primers (plus 13 Jbeta primers). Sequencing was performed with immunoSEQ multiplex PCR; in TCRdb, only in-frame clones are kept and a portion is missing. The sample yields 110,000 to 150,000 clones, roughly three quarters seen once. CDR3 length: 13 amino acids. V shed 2 bases and J shed 2 bases, with 7 bases lying between them. Germline V gene lookup returns CDR1 MNHEY and CDR2 SMNVEV (reference sequence). Study results and caveats: In a later analysis, the majority of CMV-associated beta chains seemingly showed HLA restriction.

A note on this clone: Its antigen remains unidentified.

Sequencing was carried out using PBMCs. This sequence joins TRBV27 and TRBJ2-7; weak D call: TRBD2 (6 bases). This receptor was taken from a female donor in good health and CMV-seronegative. The CDR3 is CASSLGGTYEQYF. The DNA of the CDR3 is TGTGCCAGCAGTTTAGGGGGGACCTACGAGCAGTACTTC.